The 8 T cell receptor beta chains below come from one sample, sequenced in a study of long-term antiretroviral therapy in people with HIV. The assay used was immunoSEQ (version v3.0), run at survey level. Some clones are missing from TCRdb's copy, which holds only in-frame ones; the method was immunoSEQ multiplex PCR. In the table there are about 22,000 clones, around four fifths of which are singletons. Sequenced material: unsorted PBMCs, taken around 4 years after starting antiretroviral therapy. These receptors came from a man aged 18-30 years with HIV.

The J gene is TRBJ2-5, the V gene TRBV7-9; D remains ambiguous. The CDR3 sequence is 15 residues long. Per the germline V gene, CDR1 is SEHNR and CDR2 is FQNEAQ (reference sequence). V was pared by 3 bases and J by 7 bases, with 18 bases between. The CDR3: CASSFTSGGEGTQYF. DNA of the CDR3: TGTGCCAGCAGCTTTACATCAGGTGGGGAAGGGACCCAGTACTTC.

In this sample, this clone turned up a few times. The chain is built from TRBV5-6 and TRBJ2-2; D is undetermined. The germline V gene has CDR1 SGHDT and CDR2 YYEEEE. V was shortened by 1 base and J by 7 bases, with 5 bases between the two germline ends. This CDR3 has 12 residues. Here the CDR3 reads CASSLYLGELFF. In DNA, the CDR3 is TGTGCCAGCAGCTTGTATCTCGGGGAGCTGTTTTTT. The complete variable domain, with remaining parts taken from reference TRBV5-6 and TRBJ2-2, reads DAGVTQSPTHLIKTRGQQVTLRCSPKSGHDTVSWYQQALGQGPQFIFQYYEEEERQRGNFPDRFSGHQFPNYSSELNVNALLLGDSALYLCASSLYLGELFFGEGSRLTVL.

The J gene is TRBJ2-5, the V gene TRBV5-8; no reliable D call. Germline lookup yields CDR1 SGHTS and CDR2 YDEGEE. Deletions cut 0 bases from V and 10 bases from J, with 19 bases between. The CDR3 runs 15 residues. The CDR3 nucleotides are TGTGCCAGCAGCTTGGGGCTCCAAACGTCGTTGGACCAGTACTTC. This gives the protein CASSLGLQTSLDQYF.

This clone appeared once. The DNA for the CDR3 is TGTGCCACCTCAGTTAGTACGAGCAATCAGCCCCAGCATTTT. This translates into CATSVSTSNQPQHF. The V and J genes are TRBV10-3 and TRBJ1-5; D not resolved. V was clipped by 10 bases and J by 1 base, with 14 bases between them. CDR3 length: 14 amino acids. Per germline, CDR1 ENHRY and CDR2 SYGVKD.

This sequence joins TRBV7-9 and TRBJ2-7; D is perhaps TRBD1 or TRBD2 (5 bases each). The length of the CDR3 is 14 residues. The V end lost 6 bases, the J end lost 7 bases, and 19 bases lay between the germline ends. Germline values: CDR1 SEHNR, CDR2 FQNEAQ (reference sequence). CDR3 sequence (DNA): TGTGCCAGCAGTTCGACCGGGACGGATAGTGAGCAGTACTTC. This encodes CASSSTGTDSEQYF.

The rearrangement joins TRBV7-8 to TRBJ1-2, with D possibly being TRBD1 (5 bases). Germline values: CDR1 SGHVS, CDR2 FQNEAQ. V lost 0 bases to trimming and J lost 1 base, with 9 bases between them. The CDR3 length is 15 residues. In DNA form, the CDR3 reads TGTGCCAGCAGCTTAGCCGGGGGGATTAACTATGGCTACACCTTC. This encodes CASSLAGGINYGYTF.

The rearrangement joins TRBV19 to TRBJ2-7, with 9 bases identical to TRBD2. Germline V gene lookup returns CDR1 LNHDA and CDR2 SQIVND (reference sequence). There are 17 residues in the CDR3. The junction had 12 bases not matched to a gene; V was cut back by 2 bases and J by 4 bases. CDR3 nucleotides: TGTGCCAGTAGTATAAGGGCGGGAGGGGCGACAGATTACGAGCAGTACTTC. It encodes CASSIRAGGATDYEQYF.

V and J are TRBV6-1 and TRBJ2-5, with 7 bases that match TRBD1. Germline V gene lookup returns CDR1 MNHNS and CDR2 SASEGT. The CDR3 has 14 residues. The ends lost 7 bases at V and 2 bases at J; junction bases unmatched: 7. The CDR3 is CASKGQPSQETQYF. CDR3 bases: TGTGCCAGCAAGGGACAGCCCAGTCAAGAGACCCAGTACTTC.